These 7 T cell receptor beta chains originate from one sample sequenced in a study of cytomegalovirus exposure and HLA in healthy donors. The study ran its PCR with 60 Vbeta and 13 Jbeta primers. Some clones are missing from TCRdb's copy, which holds only in-frame ones; the method was immunoSEQ multiplex PCR. This table holds 95,000 to 150,000 clones, around 74% found once. The specimen was PBMCs. The receptor set was obtained from a man aged 55 to 70 in good health and CMV-seropositive.

The chain's CDR3 is CASRNTMDYGYTF. In DNA, the CDR3 is TGTGCCAGCAGAAACACAATGGACTATGGCTACACCTTC. The chain couples TRBV6-1 to TRBJ1-2; D unclear. This CDR3 has 13 amino acids. Germline values: CDR1 MNHNS, CDR2 SASEGT. Trimming took off 6 bases at V and 3 bases at J, with 11 bases between the two ends.

This chain uses TRBV13 with TRBJ1-6; the match to TRBD1 covers 7 bases. J was trimmed by 6 bases and V by 3 bases; bases with no gene match: 2. CDR3 size: 14 residues. CDR1 is PRHDT and CDR2 is FYEKMQ in the germline V gene (reference sequence). This chain's CDR3 is CASSLGTVNSPLHF. The CDR3 DNA sequence: TGTGCCAGCAGCTTGGGGACAGTTAATTCACCCCTCCACTTT.

Written as DNA, the CDR3 is TGTGCCAGCAGTACACTGGACAGGGGTGGTGGCTACACCTTC. It is translated as CASSTLDRGGGYTF. The chain employs TRBV6-1 and TRBJ1-2, with TRBD1 identical over 9 bases. This CDR3 is 14 amino acids long. Germline CDR1 MNHNS, CDR2 SASEGT. Germline trimming cut 5 bases from V and 7 bases from J; bases unmatched to any gene: 8.

The V call is TRBV6-5, the J call TRBJ2-7; possible D gene TRBD1, 5 bases. This CDR3 has 14 amino acids. Germline CDR1 reads MNHEY; CDR2 reads SVGAGI. Trimming cost V 6 bases and J 2 bases, with 14 bases left between them. The CDR3 region is CASSPHQGAYEQYF. CDR3 bases: TGTGCCAGCAGCCCTCATCAAGGGGCCTACGAGCAGTACTTC.

This chain connects TRBV10-3 to TRBJ1-5, with a weak D call TRBD1 (5 bases). Germline values: CDR1 ENHRY, CDR2 SYGVKD. The CDR3 contains 17 residues. V lost 0 bases and J lost 1, with 13 bases in between. CDR3 sequence: CAISESAGGPSNQPQHF. CDR3 nucleotides: TGTGCCATCAGTGAGTCAGCGGGGGGACCGAGCAATCAGCCCCAGCATTTT.

This rearrangement joins TRBV28 to TRBJ2-1; weak D call: TRBD1 (6 bases). The CDR3 is made up of 16 amino acids. Germline lookup yields CDR1 MDHEN and CDR2 SYDVKM. Trimming cost V 5 bases and J 0 bases, with 14 bases left between them. The CDR3 sequence is CASSPGGTLSYNEQFF. CDR3 bases: TGTGCCAGCAGTCCTGGGGGCACCCTCTCCTACAATGAGCAGTTCTTC.

V gene TRBV5-4 combines with J gene TRBJ2-3, with TRBD2 matching 7 bases. V was clipped by 1 base and J by 6 bases; unmatched bases: 5. In germline, CDR1 is SGHNT, CDR2 YYREEE (reference sequence). CDR3 length equals 14 residues. CDR3 sequence reads: CASSLKDGGDTQYF. Here the CDR3 DNA reads TGTGCCAGCAGCTTGAAAGACGGGGGGGATACGCAGTATTTT. The entire variable domain, with the rest obtained from reference TRBV5-4 and TRBJ2-3, is as follows: ETGVTQSPTHLIKTRGQQVTLRCSSQSGHNTVSWYQQALGQGPQFIFQYYREEENGRGNFPPRFSGLQFPNYSSELNVNALELDDSALYLCASSLKDGGDTQYFGPGTRLTVL.